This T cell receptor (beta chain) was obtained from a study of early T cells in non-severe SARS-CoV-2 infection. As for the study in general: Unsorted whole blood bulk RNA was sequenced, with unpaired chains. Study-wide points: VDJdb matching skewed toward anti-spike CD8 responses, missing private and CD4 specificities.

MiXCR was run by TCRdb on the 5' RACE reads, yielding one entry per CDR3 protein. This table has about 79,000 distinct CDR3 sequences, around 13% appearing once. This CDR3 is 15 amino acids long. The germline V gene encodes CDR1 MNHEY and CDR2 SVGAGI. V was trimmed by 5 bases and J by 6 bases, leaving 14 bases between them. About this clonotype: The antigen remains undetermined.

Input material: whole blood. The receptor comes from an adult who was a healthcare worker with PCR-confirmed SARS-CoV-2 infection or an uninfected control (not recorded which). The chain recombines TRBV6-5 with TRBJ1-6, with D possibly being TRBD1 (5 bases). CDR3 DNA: TGTGCCAGCAGTACGGCAGGGTTTAGTAATTCACCCCTCCACTTT. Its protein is CASSTAGFSNSPLHF.